Presented here are 27 T cell receptor beta chains from one specimen sequenced in a study of blood T cells in healthy people across ages (dated by TCRdb to the mid-2010s). Libraries were constructed by 5' RACE. Sequenced using an Illumina HiSeq 2500. A second PCR of about 6 to 12 cycles was run with a J-beta primer mix and a sample-barcoded 5' primer. Using fastp at Q25 and MiXCR, TCRdb reprocessed the public reads and kept productive beta chains. Rows are unified per CDR3 protein, each entry keeping the most common DNA and genes. The sample table shows hundreds of thousands of distinct CDR3 sequences, and roughly 44% are seen once. Of the sample, roughly 19% is held by the ten largest clones. Source material: blood. The receptors shown here come from a man in his sixties in good health.

This clonotype showed up just a few times. The chain links TRBV20-1 to TRBJ2-1, with D tentatively TRBD2 (5 bases). V gave up 5 bases and J gave up 1 base, with 15 bases separating them. CDR3 size: 15 residues. Germline CDR1 and CDR2: DFQATT and SNEGSKA (reference sequence). CDR3 region: CSADGLDDSYNEQFF. CDR3 sequence (DNA): TGCAGTGCTGACGGACTCGATGATTCCTACAATGAGCAGTTCTTC.

The chain is built from TRBV10-3 and TRBJ1-1; TRBD1 might be the D (6 bases). The CDR3 extends over 15 amino acids. V lost 4 bases and J 0 bases, leaving 12 bases between the germline ends. Germline CDR1 and CDR2: ENHRY and SYGVKD. CDR3 bases: TGTGCCATCAGTGTTACGGACAGATTGAACACTGAAGCTTTCTTT. Residues: CAISVTDRLNTEAFF.

This clonotype was found a few times. Here the CDR3 reads CASSELIIGEKNTGELFF. For the CDR3, the DNA is TGTGCCAGCAGTGAACTTATAATCGGGGAGAAGAACACCGGGGAGCTGTTTTTT. V usage is TRBV25-1 and J usage is TRBJ2-2; D may be TRBD2 (5 bases). Germline values: CDR1 MGHDK, CDR2 SYGVNS. Trimming removed 2 bases from V and 1 base from J, with 17 bases in between. This CDR3 is built from 18 residues.

The chain links TRBV6-5 to TRBJ2-7, with 8 positions matching TRBD1. V lost 5 bases and J lost 3; bases outside the gene matches: 3. The CDR3 is 13 amino acids. Looked up from germline, CDR1 is MNHEY and CDR2 is SVGAGI. In DNA, the CDR3 is TGTGCCAGCAGTCCGACAGGGGTCTACGAGCAGTACTTC. This translates into CASSPTGVYEQYF.

The chain couples TRBV7-3 to TRBJ2-1, with 8 positions matching TRBD2. Germline CDR1 SGHTA, CDR2 FQGTGA. V lost 2 bases and J lost 0; bases outside the gene matches: 3. The CDR3 is 16 residues long. CDR3 sequence reads: CASSLRAGGSYNEQFF. DNA for the CDR3: TGTGCCAGCAGCTTACGGGCGGGGGGCTCCTACAATGAGCAGTTCTTC.

The table lists this clonotype with a few counts. The V call is TRBV7-2, the J call TRBJ2-5; D is tentatively TRBD1 or TRBD2 (6 bases each). The CDR3 is 14 residues long. Germline V gene lookup returns CDR1 SGHTA and CDR2 FQGNSA. V shed 7 bases and J shed 4 bases, with 16 bases lying between them. CDR3 sequence reads: CASTEMGGRETQYF. For the CDR3, the DNA is TGTGCCAGCACCGAGATGGGGGGCAGAGAGACCCAGTACTTC. Filled out from reference TRBV7-2 and TRBJ2-5, the complete variable domain reads GAGVSQSPSNKVTEKGKDVELRCDPISGHTALYWYRQSLGQGLEFLIYFQGNSAPDKSGLPSDRFSAERTGGSVSTLTIQRTQQEDSAVYLCASTEMGGRETQYFGPGTRLLVL.

The gene calls are TRBV20-1 and TRBJ1-2; TRBD1 agrees at 8 bases. J lost 8 bases, V lost 3 bases, and 11 bases had no gene match. This CDR3 spans 14 amino acids. The germline CDR1 and CDR2 sequences are DFQATT and SNEGSKA (reference sequence). The CDR3 region has the DNA TGCAGTGCTAGTTCACGACAGGGGCCTTTGGGCTACACCTTC. Its protein product is CSASSRQGPLGYTF.

This clonotype was found a few times. This chain uses TRBV11-3 with TRBJ1-2; 8 bases are a match to TRBD1. Germline V gives CDR1 SGHNT, CDR2 YENEEA. CDR3 length: 15 amino acids. The ends lost 3 bases at V and 3 bases at J; junction bases unmatched: 6. The CDR3 sequence: CASSFRQGADYGYTF. The CDR3 DNA sequence: TGTGCCAGCAGCTTCAGGCAGGGGGCTGACTATGGCTACACCTTC.

The chain couples TRBV24-1 to TRBJ1-3; D unclear. The germline V and J ends were trimmed by 5 bases and 4 bases, with 14 bases remaining between them. Germline V CDR1 and CDR2: KGHDR, SFDVKD. The CDR3 runs to 15 residues. The CDR3 sequence: CATSGPGFLGNTIYF. The CDR3 DNA reads as TGTGCCACCAGTGGGCCGGGATTCTTAGGAAACACCATATATTTT.

The chain links TRBV4-1 to TRBJ2-2; unclear D gene. This CDR3 is built from 15 residues. V dropped 4 bases and J dropped 7 bases, with 16 bases sitting between them. CDR1 is MGHRA, CDR2 YSYEKL, per germline. The CDR3 loop is CASSREDEVRGELFF. The CDR3 DNA reads as TGCGCCAGCAGCCGAGAGGACGAGGTCCGCGGGGAGCTGTTTTTT.

The chain has TRBV30 and TRBJ2-1; the match to TRBD2 covers 8 bases. Per the germline V gene, CDR1 is GTSNPN and CDR2 is SVGIG (reference sequence). V lost 7 bases, J lost 7 bases, and 12 bases stayed unmatched. The CDR3 runs 14 residues. The CDR3 is CASKGLGGGNEQFF. CDR3 sequence (DNA): TGTGCCTCGAAGGGACTAGGGGGGGGGAATGAGCAGTTCTTC.

V and J are TRBV24-1 and TRBJ2-5; 11 positions agree with TRBD1. V dropped 6 bases and J dropped 4; count of bases not matched to a gene: 6. Per germline, CDR1 KGHDR and CDR2 SFDVKD. The CDR3 totals 15 residues. The CDR3 region has the DNA TGTGCCACCAGTCATCCGGGACAGGGGGTAGAGACCCAGTACTTC. Its protein product is CATSHPGQGVETQYF.

The rearrangement links TRBV4-3 to TRBJ1-1, with 8 bases matching TRBD1. The CDR3 consists of 15 residues. The V gene's germline CDR1 is LGHNA and CDR2 YSLEER. With V trimmed by 4 bases and J by 5 bases, 9 bases remained unmatched. This CDR3 reads CASSLEQGAGTEAFF. The CDR3 DNA reads as TGCGCCAGCAGCCTAGAGCAGGGGGCGGGGACTGAAGCTTTCTTT.

As to this clonotype: A much larger clone sits a single nucleotide away, making a read error possible. This chain links TRBV6-2 or TRBV6-3 with TRBJ2-5; 7 positions match TRBD2. The length of the CDR3 is 12 residues. V shed 5 bases, J shed 11 bases, and the junction held 8 bases outside the gene matches. Per germline, CDR1 MNHEY and CDR2 SVGEGT. CDR3 coding DNA: TGTGCCAGCAGTGGGGACTACAATGAGCAGTACTTC. Translating gives CASSGDYNEQYF.

The chain links TRBV12-3 or TRBV12-4 to TRBJ2-7; D unresolved. Trimming removed 0 bases from V and 6 bases from J, with 6 bases in between. The CDR3 runs 12 residues. As DNA, the CDR3 is TGTGCCAGCAGTTTAGCAGGGCGCGAGCAGTACTTC. Protein: CASSLAGREQYF.

This clonotype was detected a few times. The CDR3 spells CAISAGGEDTQYF. DNA for the CDR3: TGTGCCATCAGTGCCGGGGGGGAAGATACGCAGTATTTT. The chain joins TRBV10-3 to TRBJ2-3; TRBD2 matches 8 bases. Germline lookup yields CDR1 ENHRY and CDR2 SYGVKD. The CDR3 covers 13 residues. The V and J ends lost 4 bases and 5 bases, in that order; junction bases with no gene match: 2.

The chain employs TRBV20-1 and TRBJ1-2; 9 bases map to TRBD1. This CDR3 region has 16 residues. Germline V CDR1 and CDR2: DFQATT, SNEGSKA (reference sequence). Trimming at V came to 0 bases and at J to 8 bases, leaving 13 bases not matched to a gene. CDR3 sequence: CSAREETGGPFGGYTF. CDR3 in DNA: TGCAGTGCTAGAGAAGAGACAGGGGGTCCCTTCGGAGGCTACACCTTC.

A few counts support this clonotype. This chain uses TRBV28 with TRBJ2-5, with TRBD2 matching over 10 bases. Germline lookup yields CDR1 MDHEN and CDR2 SYDVKM. The J segment lost 11 bases and the V segment lost 7 bases, leaving 13 bases of the junction unmatched. The CDR3 is 14 amino acids. The CDR3 region is CASILTSGYNEQYF. The DNA of the CDR3 is TGTGCCAGCATCTTGACTAGCGGGTACAATGAGCAGTACTTC.

This rearrangement joins TRBV2 to TRBJ1-2; no clear D gene. V lost 5 bases and J lost 1, with 14 bases in between. The CDR3 extends over 15 amino acids. The germline CDR1 and CDR2 sequences are SNHLY and FYNNEI. The CDR3: CASSSMKKHNYGYTF. In DNA form, the CDR3 reads TGTGCCAGCAGTAGTATGAAAAAACATAACTATGGCTACACCTTC. The variable domain in full, completed from reference TRBV2 and TRBJ1-2, reads EPEVTQTPSHQVTQMGQEVILRCVPISNHLYFYWYRQILGQKVEFLVSFYNNEISEKSEIFDDQFSVERPDGSNFTLKIRSTKLEDSAMYFCASSSMKKHNYGYTFGSGTRLTVV.

This clonotype was counted many times. V is TRBV14 and J is TRBJ1-5; no reliable D call. The V end was cut by 3 bases, the J end by 7 bases, with 7 bases between. CDR1 SGHDN and CDR2 FVKESK come from the germline V gene. The CDR3 consists of 12 residues. The DNA for the CDR3 is TGTGCCAGCAGCCAGGGAGGACAGCCCCAGCATTTT. It yields the protein CASSQGGQPQHF.

This rearrangement joins TRBV2 to TRBJ2-3; possibly TRBD2 for D (6 bases). Trimming took off 4 bases at V and 1 base at J, with 24 bases between the two ends. The CDR3 has 19 residues. Germline CDR1 and CDR2: SNHLY and FYNNEI. The CDR3 nucleotides read TGTGCCAGCAGTGCCGATACTCGGAGTAGTCGGAGGGGCACAGATACGCAGTATTTT. This encodes CASSADTRSSRRGTDTQYF.

The gene calls are TRBV20-1 and TRBJ2-5; D is uncertain. The V gene's germline CDR1 is DFQATT and CDR2 SNEGSKA (reference sequence). Deletions cut 1 base from V and 0 bases from J, with 15 bases between. The CDR3 is 16 amino acids. The CDR3 loop reads CSARGRADQYQETQYF. Written as DNA, the CDR3 is TGCAGTGCTAGAGGGCGTGCGGACCAGTACCAAGAGACCCAGTACTTC.

The rearrangement joins TRBV6-6 to TRBJ2-5, with a weak D call TRBD2 (6 bases). Germline V gene sequence: CDR1 MNHNY, CDR2 SVGAGI (reference sequence). The CDR3 extends over 16 amino acids. V dropped 2 bases and J dropped 1 base, with 14 bases sitting between them. The CDR3 sequence is CASSYERGGGQETQYF. The CDR3 nucleotides read TGTGCCAGCAGTTACGAACGGGGAGGTGGCCAAGAGACCCAGTACTTC.

This clonotype came up many times. This rearrangement joins TRBV5-1 to TRBJ2-1; 12 bases align to TRBD2. There are 16 residues in the CDR3. Trimming cost V 1 base and J 1 base; bases outside gene matches: 0. Germline assignment: CDR1 SGHRS and CDR2 YFSETQ. The chain's CDR3 is CASSLTSGGSYNEQFF. CDR3 nucleotides: TGCGCCAGCAGCTTGACTAGCGGGGGGTCCTACAATGAGCAGTTCTTC.

This clonotype was observed a handful of times. V is TRBV6-1 and J is TRBJ2-1; D unresolved. V was pared by 1 base and J by 7 bases, with 14 bases between. Germline V gene lookup returns CDR1 MNHNS and CDR2 SASEGT. The length of the CDR3 is 15 residues. The CDR3 DNA reads TGTGCCAGCAGTGAAGGCAGGTTGACATGGAATGAGCAGTTCTTC. The encoded protein is CASSEGRLTWNEQFF.

This clonotype was seen more than once but under ten times. The gene calls are TRBV10-3 and TRBJ1-4, with TRBD1 as a possible D gene (5 bases). Germline loops: CDR1 ENHRY, CDR2 SYGVKD. The CDR3 consists of 11 residues. Trimming cost V 10 bases and J 7 bases, with 10 bases left between them. This CDR3 reads CATKRGEKLFF. CDR3 nucleotides: TGTGCCACAAAGAGGGGTGAAAAACTGTTTTTT.

This clonotype was recorded at least ten times. The chain employs TRBV7-2 and TRBJ2-7; D call uncertain. The CDR3 has 14 residues. Germline V CDR1 and CDR2: SGHTA, FQGNSA. V gave up 3 bases and J gave up 3 bases, with 12 bases separating them. CDR3 region: CASSLNHPNYEQYF. In nucleotides, the CDR3 is TGTGCCAGCAGCTTGAACCACCCCAACTACGAGCAGTACTTC.